This TCR beta chain was retrieved from a study of blood T cell repertoires in COVID-19. As originally analysed: For nucleated cells, counts were estimated from reference gene primer amplification. Some clones are missing from TCRdb's copy, which holds only in-frame ones; the method was immunoSEQ multiplex PCR. From that table come the V and J calls and clone size; the DNA was used to work out D and trimming. The repertoire holds tens of thousands of clones, with approximately 83% as singletons. V trimming: 3 bases; J trimming: 5 bases; junction bases outside the gene matches: 6. This CDR3 is built from 14 residues. The germline CDR1 and CDR2 sequences are SGHDT and YYEEEE.

Material: peripheral blood. This sequence was found in a human donor in a cohort sampled during active COVID-19. V is TRBV5-6 and J is TRBJ2-5; 8 bases align to TRBD2. CDR3 DNA sequence: TGTGCCAGCAGCTCCGGGGGGGGCTTGGAGACCCAGTACTTC. It codes for CASSSGGGLETQYF.